The 27 T cell receptor beta chains below were found in one sample sequenced in a study of early T cells in non-severe SARS-CoV-2 infection. MiXCR, run by TCRdb on the 5' RACE reads, gives a single entry per CDR3 protein. In the table there are around 60,000 distinct CDR3 sequences, roughly 10% of which are singletons. The source was whole blood, collected at baseline. These receptors originate from an adult who was a healthcare worker with PCR-confirmed SARS-CoV-2 infection or an uninfected control (not recorded which).

There are many counts of this clonotype. The J gene is TRBJ1-1, the V gene TRBV12-3 or TRBV12-4; D is possibly TRBD1 (5 bases). Trimming removed 6 bases from V and 7 bases from J, with 15 bases in between. The CDR3 is made up of 13 amino acids. CDR3 in amino acids: CASSPDRRGEAFF. CDR3 nucleotides: TGTGCCAGCAGCCCCGACCGGAGGGGTGAAGCTTTCTTT.

This clonotype was detected ten times or more. The chain has TRBV19 and TRBJ2-2, with D unclear. The ends were cut back, 1 base at V and 3 bases at J, with 9 bases in the middle. In germline, CDR1 is LNHDA, CDR2 SQIVND (reference sequence). The CDR3 sequence is 15 residues long. CDR3 residues: CASSIAIPDTGELFF. The CDR3, as DNA: TGTGCCAGTAGTATAGCCATTCCGGACACCGGGGAGCTGTTTTTT.

By sample share, this clonotype is medium-sized. The chain couples TRBV7-8 to TRBJ2-5, with 7 bases aligning to TRBD2. Germline values: CDR1 SGHVS, CDR2 FQNEAQ. The CDR3 runs to 13 residues. With V trimmed by 4 bases and J by 12 bases, 11 bases remained unmatched. For the CDR3, the DNA is TGTGCCAGCAGCTCCCGACTAGCCCAACGGGAGTACTTC. Its protein is CASSSRLAQREYF. Together with reference TRBV7-8 and TRBJ2-5, the CDR3 gives the full variable domain: GAGVSQSPRYKVAKRGQDVALRCDPISGHVSLFWYQQALGQGPEFLTYFQNEAQLDKSGLPSDRFFAERPEGSVSTLKIQRTQQEDSAVYLCASSSRLAQREYFGPGTRLLVL.

In this sample, this clonotype turned up a few times. V is TRBV7-3 and J is TRBJ2-5; tentatively, D is TRBD1 (5 bases). In germline, CDR1 is SGHTA, CDR2 FQGTGA. The length of the CDR3 is 17 residues. With 3 bases removed from V and 5 bases from J, the gap between germline ends came to 22 bases. The CDR3 loop is CASSFTRSNEGVETQYF. The CDR3 DNA reads as TGTGCCAGCAGCTTCACACGATCCAACGAAGGGGTGGAGACCCAGTACTTC.

The chain carries TRBV29-1 and TRBJ1-4, with a tentative D call TRBD1 (5 bases). The CDR3 length is 14 residues. V gave up 4 bases and J gave up 4 bases, with 13 bases separating them. Germline values: CDR1 SQVTM, CDR2 ANQGSEA. The CDR3 DNA is TGCAGCGTTGGGGACGGCGTCCTTAATGAAAAACTGTTTTTT. Encoded protein: CSVGDGVLNEKLFF.

The chain uses TRBV29-1 and TRBJ2-7, with D perhaps TRBD1 or TRBD2 (5 bases each). V was shortened by 6 bases and J by 0 bases, with 12 bases between the two germline ends. The CDR3 runs 13 residues. Germline loops: CDR1 SQVTM, CDR2 ANQGSEA. The CDR3 spells CSVPGRSSYEQYF. CDR3 bases: TGCAGCGTCCCGGGACGGAGCTCCTACGAGCAGTACTTC.

This clonotype was seen a handful of times. The chain has TRBV11-2 and TRBJ2-7; D perhaps matches TRBD2 (5 bases). This CDR3 spans 12 amino acids. The ends were cut back, 2 bases at V and 4 bases at J, with 6 bases in the middle. The V gene's germline CDR1 is SGHAT and CDR2 FQNNGV. The CDR3 spells CASSLTGYEQYF. CDR3 nucleotides: TGTGCCAGCAGCTTAACGGGGTACGAGCAGTACTTC.

This clonotype was observed many times. J is TRBJ1-2 and V is TRBV20-1; TRBD1 aligns across 9 bases. This CDR3 has 13 amino acids. Per the germline V gene, CDR1 is DFQATT and CDR2 is SNEGSKA (reference sequence). V shed 6 bases, J shed 2 bases, and the junction held 4 bases outside the gene matches. CDR3 DNA: TGCAGTGCAAACAGGGGGCTCAACTATGGCTACACCTTC. Translated, it gives CSANRGLNYGYTF.

This clonotype was recorded a few times. This chain connects TRBV18 to TRBJ2-3, with D hard to call. Germline V CDR1 and CDR2: KGHSH, LQKENI. V gave up 1 base and J gave up 0 bases, with 5 bases separating them. The CDR3 spans 14 residues. Here the CDR3 reads CASSPLSSTDTQYF. CDR3 nucleotides: TGTGCCAGCTCACCACTGTCCAGCACAGATACGCAGTATTTT.

The chain couples TRBV30 to TRBJ2-3; TRBD1 agrees at 7 bases. V dropped 8 bases and J dropped 2; count of bases not matched to a gene: 4. Germline loops: CDR1 GTSNPN, CDR2 SVGIG (reference sequence). The CDR3 is made up of 12 amino acids. This CDR3 reads CAQTGYTDTQYF. CDR3 sequence (DNA): TGTGCCCAGACAGGGTACACAGATACGCAGTATTTT.

V gene TRBV18 combines with J gene TRBJ2-2; no reliable D call. Germline assignment: CDR1 KGHSH and CDR2 LQKENI. With 1 base removed from V and 2 bases from J, the gap between germline ends came to 11 bases. This CDR3 region has 16 residues. The CDR3 bases are TGTGCCAGCTCACCACTACCGATACCCAACACCGGGGAGCTGTTTTTT. This gives the protein CASSPLPIPNTGELFF.

This clonotype occurred a few times. The V call is TRBV5-1, the J call TRBJ2-5, with D unresolved. CDR1 and CDR2 from the germline V gene are SGHRS and YFSETQ. The V end was cut by 8 bases, the J end by 4 bases, with 9 bases between. The CDR3 is made up of 11 amino acids. The CDR3 DNA sequence: TGCGCCAGTAATCTGGGAGAGACCCAGTACTTC. Amino acids: CASNLGETQYF.

The CDR3 nucleotides are TGTGCCAGCAGTTACGAGTCGGGGGGATCCTACGAGCAGTACTTC. It specifies CASSYESGGSYEQYF. The chain couples TRBV6-5 to TRBJ2-7, with TRBD2 identical over 7 bases. Germline CDR1 reads MNHEY; CDR2 reads SVGAGI. J lost 1 base, V lost 2 bases, and 5 bases had no gene match. There are 15 residues in the CDR3.

The chain is built from TRBV6-1 and TRBJ2-2; the match to TRBD1 covers 9 bases. The junction had 13 bases not matched to a gene; V was cut back by 11 bases and J by 3 bases. Germline V CDR1 and CDR2: MNHNS, SASEGT. This CDR3 is built from 16 residues. As DNA, the CDR3 is TGTGCCCCTTTGGGGACAGGGTCGGCGGACACCGGGGAGCTGTTTTTT. Translated: CAPLGTGSADTGELFF.

The chain carries TRBV18 and TRBJ1-2; TRBD1 is a possible D gene (6 bases). CDR1 KGHSH and CDR2 LQKENI come from the germline V gene. CDR3 size: 15 residues. Trimming took 1 base from V and 5 from J, leaving 14 bases between them. CDR3 sequence (DNA): TGTGCCAGCTCACCACATCAGGGGCTAGGATATGGCTACACCTTC. The encoded protein is CASSPHQGLGYGYTF.

This clonotype came up a few times. This chain connects TRBV11-2 to TRBJ2-2; D not certain. The CDR3 is 13 amino acids. The germline CDR1 and CDR2 sequences are SGHAT and FQNNGV. Trimming shortened V by 5 bases and J by 6 bases, and 10 bases separated the two germline ends. This CDR3 reads CASSRPSAGELFF. The CDR3 nucleotides read TGTGCCAGCAGCCGACCCAGCGCCGGGGAGCTGTTTTTT.

The chain is built from TRBV25-1 and TRBJ2-3; 9 bases align to TRBD2. The trim removed 1 base at V and 6 bases at J, leaving 8 bases unmatched. The CDR3 totals 16 residues. Germline-derived CDR1 and CDR2 are MGHDK and SYGVNS. The CDR3 sequence is CASSESLAGRSDTQYF. DNA for the CDR3: TGTGCCAGCAGTGAATCCCTAGCGGGGCGTTCGGATACGCAGTATTTT.

The chain has TRBV4-1 and TRBJ1-2, with TRBD1 identical over 7 bases. Germline-derived CDR1 and CDR2 are MGHRA and YSYEKL. There are 14 residues in the CDR3. Trimming took 1 base from V and 5 from J; bases not matched to a gene: 4. CDR3 sequence: CASSQVGGQYGYTF. Written as DNA, the CDR3 is TGCGCCAGCAGCCAAGTGGGGGGACAGTATGGCTACACCTTC.

The rearrangement uses TRBV10-3 and TRBJ2-3, with TRBD1 identical over 9 bases. Unmatched junction bases numbered 3, after V lost 2 bases and J lost 3 bases. This CDR3 is built from 15 residues. Looked up from germline, CDR1 is ENHRY and CDR2 is SYGVKD. The CDR3 spells CAISEGQGQTDTQYF. CDR3 in DNA: TGTGCCATCAGTGAGGGACAGGGGCAAACAGATACGCAGTATTTT.

The V gene is TRBV6-5, the J gene TRBJ1-4; no definite D call. Germline V gives CDR1 MNHEY, CDR2 SVGAGI. V gave up 2 bases and J gave up 1 base, with 8 bases separating them. CDR3 length: 15 amino acids. DNA of the CDR3: TGTGCCAGCAGTTACGCTCCAGGAACTAATGAAAAACTGTTTTTT. It codes for CASSYAPGTNEKLFF.

The rearrangement links TRBV29-1 to TRBJ2-7, with D perhaps matching TRBD1 (5 bases). Germline V gene lookup returns CDR1 SQVTM and CDR2 ANQGSEA. V lost 4 bases and J 2 bases, leaving 9 bases between the germline ends. This CDR3 is built from 12 residues. Here the CDR3 reads CSVVGPPYEQYF. CDR3 sequence (DNA): TGCAGCGTTGTGGGGCCGCCCTACGAGCAGTACTTC.

This clonotype was seen a few times. The J gene is TRBJ2-5, the V gene TRBV6-5, with 12 bases identical to TRBD1. Germline V lookup: CDR1 MNHEY, CDR2 SVGAGI. This CDR3 spans 16 amino acids. The V and J ends lost 4 bases and 5 bases, in that order; junction bases with no gene match: 8. DNA for the CDR3: TGTGCCAGCAGTTCCGGGACAGGGGGCTTTTGGGAGACCCAGTACTTC. As protein: CASSSGTGGFWETQYF.

This clonotype was seen a handful of times. The V and J genes are TRBV12-3 or TRBV12-4 and TRBJ1-1, with D maybe TRBD1 (6 bases). The CDR3 extends over 14 amino acids. Trimming stripped 6 bases from V and 1 base from J, with 12 bases between. This CDR3 is CASSSGVENTEAFF. CDR3 bases: TGTGCCAGCAGCTCAGGGGTGGAGAACACTGAAGCTTTCTTT.

This clonotype was observed at least ten times. The chain has TRBV2 and TRBJ2-7; perhaps TRBD1 as D (5 bases). V was shortened by 6 bases and J by 12 bases, with 18 bases between the two germline ends. Germline CDR1 SNHLY, CDR2 FYNNEI. This CDR3 is 12 amino acids long. DNA of the CDR3: TGTGCCAGCAGAGTAACTCGGACAAGCCCGTACTTC. It yields the protein CASRVTRTSPYF.

The V and J genes are TRBV10-1 and TRBJ2-3, with TRBD2 matching 12 bases. The germline gives CDR1 WNHNN, CDR2 SYGVQD (reference sequence). Trimming took 4 bases from V and 6 from J; bases not matched to a gene: 2. This CDR3 has 14 amino acids. Here the CDR3 reads CASSVTSGGDTQYF. Here the CDR3 DNA reads TGCGCCAGCAGTGTGACTAGCGGGGGCGATACGCAGTATTTT.

The genes are TRBV2 and TRBJ1-5; D ambiguous. Trimming cost V 1 base and J 0 bases, with 7 bases left between them. Germline CDR1 is SNHLY and CDR2 is FYNNEI. The CDR3 spans 15 residues. CDR3 coding DNA: TGTGCCAGCAGTGAAGGATACGGTAGCAATCAGCCCCAGCATTTT. Translation gives CASSEGYGSNQPQHF.

This chain connects TRBV6-6 to TRBJ2-7; D may match TRBD1 or TRBD2 (6 bases each). V was cut by 2 bases and J by 6 bases, with 11 bases left in between. Germline values: CDR1 MNHNY, CDR2 SVGAGI (reference sequence). The CDR3 is 13 residues long. The chain's CDR3 is CASSYGGPGEQYF. DNA of the CDR3: TGTGCCAGCAGTTACGGGGGGCCCGGCGAGCAGTACTTC.